Following are 18 T cell receptor beta chains from one sample sequenced in a study of shared clonotypes between healthy human individuals. Method: immunoSEQ multiplex PCR; TCRdb's copy keeps in-frame clones and lacks some. Of 950,000 to 1,100,000 clones in the sample, roughly 80% are singletons; the top ten hold approximately 1.5%. Sequencing used memory CD4+ T cells sorted from blood. Noted subset: CD45RA-negative fraction. Receptor source: a man aged 18-30 years in good health.

The CDR3 here is CASSQETIRGRETQYF. For the CDR3, the DNA is TGTGCCAGCAGCCAAGAAACTATCCGGGGGCGGGAGACCCAGTACTTC. The V gene is TRBV14, the J gene TRBJ2-5, with D perhaps assigned TRBD1 or TRBD2 (6 bases each). The V end was cut by 0 bases, the J end by 5 bases, with 16 bases between. Germline V CDR1 and CDR2: SGHDN, FVKESK. The length of the CDR3 is 16 residues.

The CDR3 protein is CATKDFTNQPQHF. The CDR3 DNA follows: TGTGCCACCAAAGATTTTACCAATCAGCCCCAGCATTTT. The rearrangement joins TRBV15 to TRBJ1-5, with D uncertain. CDR1 LNHNV and CDR2 YYDKDF come from the germline V gene (reference sequence). This CDR3 is 13 amino acids long. V was clipped by 7 bases and J by 3 bases, with 10 bases between them.

The J gene is TRBJ1-2, the V gene TRBV6-6; no reliable D call. The CDR3 runs 12 residues. The V and J ends lost 6 bases and 7 bases respectively, with 12 bases between them. The germline CDR1 and CDR2 sequences are MNHNY and SVGAGI (reference sequence). The CDR3 bases are TGTGCCAGCAGCACTTTTGCCGGTGGCTACACCTTC. Translating gives CASSTFAGGYTF.

This sequence joins TRBV11-2 and TRBJ1-3; TRBD1 aligns across 7 bases. The germline gives CDR1 SGHAT, CDR2 FQNNGV. Unmatched junction bases numbered 7, after V lost 4 bases and J lost 4 bases. CDR3 length: 15 amino acids. In nucleotides, the CDR3 is TGTGCCAGCAGCTCATCGACAGGGTCAGGAAACACCATATATTTT. Translation: CASSSSTGSGNTIYF.

The chain combines TRBV4-1 with TRBJ2-7, with TRBD2 matching over 12 bases. With V trimmed by 0 bases and J by 3 bases, 9 bases remained unmatched. This CDR3 has 18 amino acids. Germline lookup yields CDR1 MGHRA and CDR2 YSYEKL. For the CDR3, the DNA is TGCGCCAGCAGCCAAGATCTGTCTAGCGGGAGGGCCCGCTACGAGCAGTACTTC. Amino acid sequence: CASSQDLSSGRARYEQYF.

This chain links TRBV10-2 with TRBJ2-7, with D possibly matching TRBD1 (6 bases). Germline assignment: CDR1 WSHSY and CDR2 SAAADI. CDR3 length equals 15 residues. Trimming took off 2 bases at V and 1 base at J, with 12 bases between the two ends. The CDR3, as DNA: TGCGCCAGCAGTGAGACAGGGTTCGGGTCCTACGAGCAGTACTTC. Amino acid sequence: CASSETGFGSYEQYF.

The rearrangement uses TRBV7-9 and TRBJ2-2; unclear D gene. Trimming stripped 6 bases from V and 0 bases from J, with 11 bases between. CDR3 length: 15 amino acids. The germline V gene has CDR1 SEHNR and CDR2 FQNEAQ (reference sequence). The CDR3 region is CASSYGSANTGELFF. The CDR3 bases are TGTGCCAGCAGTTACGGTTCCGCGAACACCGGGGAGCTGTTTTTT.

The rearrangement joins TRBV29-1 to TRBJ2-3; D is unclear. This CDR3 has 15 residues. V lost 1 base and J 6 bases, leaving 17 bases between the germline ends. CDR1 is SQVTM and CDR2 is ANQGSEA in the germline V gene. CDR3 protein: CSVEGPGNEMDTQYF. DNA of the CDR3: TGCAGCGTTGAAGGACCAGGAAATGAGATGGATACGCAGTATTTT.

This sequence joins TRBV5-1 and TRBJ2-4; 7 bases are shared with TRBD1. Germline CDR1 and CDR2: SGHRS and YFSETQ. The V gene end was trimmed by 3 bases and the J gene end by 1 base; junction bases not matched to a gene: 1. The CDR3 sequence is 14 residues long. CDR3 protein: CASSSDRAKNIQYF. The CDR3 nucleotides are TGCGCCAGCAGCTCGGACAGGGCCAAAAACATTCAGTACTTC.

At least ten counts were recorded for this clone. V and J are TRBV18 and TRBJ2-1; TRBD2 matches at 7 bases. The CDR3 totals 16 residues. Trimming at V came to 2 bases and at J to 4 bases, leaving 8 bases not matched to a gene. Germline V gives CDR1 KGHSH, CDR2 LQKENI. CDR3 amino acids: CASSPGSGIYYNEQFF. CDR3 nucleotides: TGTGCCAGCTCACCAGGCAGCGGGATATATTACAATGAGCAGTTCTTC.

With respect to this clone: One base separates it from a far larger clone, so it is likely a read error. This sample includes further DNA sequences coding for the same CDR3. The V call is TRBV4-1, the J call TRBJ2-7; D is uncertain. Trimming took off 1 base at V and 0 bases at J, with 7 bases between the two ends. The CDR3 runs to 14 residues. CDR1 MGHRA and CDR2 YSYEKL come from the germline V gene. CDR3: CASSQGRNSYEQYF. CDR3 sequence (DNA): TGCGCCAGCAGCCAAGGACGCAACTCCTACGAGCAGTACTTC.

This clone was seen just once. This rearrangement joins TRBV21-1 to TRBJ2-5; TRBD1, as called in the table, went unchecked against the DNA. TRBV21-1 corresponds to a pseudogene. This CDR3 is built from 13 residues. The CDR3 reads CATGGTGQETQYF. As DNA, the CDR3 is TGTGCCACCGGTGGGACAGGGCAAGAGACCCAGTACTTC.

This clone was found once. The gene calls are TRBV10-1 and TRBJ2-1, with a weak D call TRBD2 (6 bases). The CDR3 extends over 17 amino acids. From germline, CDR1 is WNHNN and CDR2 SYGVQD (reference sequence). Trimming took 1 base from V and 7 from J, leaving 20 bases between them. Here the CDR3 DNA reads TGCGCCAGCAGTGAGTGGGTAGGAGCGGGCGTTTGGAATGAGCAGTTCTTC. It encodes CASSEWVGAGVWNEQFF.

The rearrangement joins TRBV2 to TRBJ2-5; 14 bases align to TRBD2. The CDR3 covers 16 residues. The germline V gene encodes CDR1 SNHLY and CDR2 FYNNEI. Trimming removed 4 bases from V and 5 bases from J; junction bases left unmatched: 6. The CDR3 DNA reads TGTGCCAGCAGTGGAAGACTAGCGGGAGGGAGGGAGACCCAGTACTTC. Protein sequence: CASSGRLAGGRETQYF.

The gene calls are TRBV2 and TRBJ1-3; 9 bases line up with TRBD1. V dropped 0 bases and J dropped 5; count of bases not matched to a gene: 8. The CDR3 length is 17 residues. Per germline, CDR1 SNHLY and CDR2 FYNNEI. CDR3 bases: TGTGCCAGCAGTGAAGCCCGGGACAGGGTAATAAGAAACACCATATATTTT. Translation: CASSEARDRVIRNTIYF.

About this clone itself: The same CDR3 is also encoded by other DNA sequences in this sample. The V call is TRBV11-2, the J call TRBJ1-1; perhaps TRBD1 as D (6 bases). The V end lost 0 bases, the J end lost 7 bases, and 12 bases lay between the germline ends. The CDR3 totals 14 residues. CDR1 and CDR2 from the germline V gene are SGHAT and FQNNGV. The CDR3 spells CASSLEGRGGEAFF. CDR3 DNA sequence: TGTGCCAGCAGCTTAGAAGGAAGGGGGGGTGAAGCTTTCTTT.

The rearrangement uses TRBV28 and TRBJ2-7; the match to TRBD2 covers 14 bases. V gave up 5 bases and J gave up 7 bases; unmatched junction bases: 19. The V gene's germline CDR1 is MDHEN and CDR2 SYDVKM. The CDR3 contains 19 residues. DNA of the CDR3: TGTGCCAGCAGTCAAGATCCGGGACTAGCGGGGGTCGCCACGCGGGAGCAGTACTTC. Translation gives CASSQDPGLAGVATREQYF.

The V and J genes are TRBV5-6 and TRBJ2-5; D possibly corresponds to TRBD1 (6 bases). CDR1 is SGHDT and CDR2 is YYEEEE in the germline V gene. The V gene lost 0 bases and the J gene lost 11 bases, with 17 bases spanning the gap. The CDR3 totals 14 residues. Here the CDR3 reads CASSLAFPLGQQYF. CDR3 sequence (DNA): TGTGCCAGCAGCTTGGCGTTCCCACTAGGACAGCAGTACTTC.